This entry lists 21 T cell receptor beta chains sequenced from one sample in a study of T cells after yellow fever vaccination (dated by TCRdb to the late 2010s). The library relied on 5' RACE. The sequencer was an Illumina HiSeq 2500. TCRdb's own reprocessing of the public reads used fastp at Q25 and MiXCR and kept productive beta chains. Rows merge per CDR3 protein into single entries with the most common DNA and genes. This sample lists almost 600,000 distinct CDR3 sequences; approximately 13% were detected once. About 14% of the sample is held by the ten biggest clonotypes. The intended sense of this specimen's treatment or condition label: live attenuated yellow fever vaccine strain. Sample: PBMCs, taken on the day of the yellow fever booster vaccination. Every receptor here comes from a man aged 25-40 years who received the YFV17D yellow fever vaccine.

The count of this clonotype is one. This chain connects TRBV29-1 to TRBJ2-2, with D uncertain. The length of the CDR3 is 13 residues. V was pared by 4 bases and J by 8 bases, with 14 bases between. Per the germline V gene, CDR1 is SQVTM and CDR2 is ANQGSEA. This CDR3 is CSVAAPSSGELFF. DNA for the CDR3: TGCAGCGTTGCGGCTCCCTCTAGTGGGGAGCTGTTTTTT.

This clonotype occurred a few times. This chain connects TRBV30 to TRBJ2-7, with D perhaps assigned TRBD1 or TRBD2 (6 bases each). This CDR3 is 11 amino acids long. Germline V gives CDR1 GTSNPN, CDR2 SVGIG (reference sequence). Trimming left V 8 bases short and J 5 bases short, with 13 bases between. In DNA, the CDR3 is TGTGCCGGTGGGGGGCGCGACGAGCAGTACTTC. It codes for CAGGGRDEQYF.

The CDR3 region is CASSEGAGYTF. CDR3 nucleotide sequence: TGCGCCAGCAGTGAAGGGGCCGGCTACACCTTC. V is TRBV5-1 and J is TRBJ1-2; a weak D match, TRBD1 (5 bases). The CDR3 extends over 11 amino acids. Germline V CDR1 and CDR2: SGHRS, YFSETQ. The ends were cut back, 5 bases at V and 8 bases at J, with 10 bases in the middle.

The sample holds a few counts of this clonotype. One end of the junction is discordant with germline, which a read error may explain. This chain connects TRBV18 to TRBJ2-7; TRBD2 aligns across 9 bases. This CDR3 region has 13 residues. Per the germline V gene, CDR1 is KGHSH and CDR2 is LQKENI. The DNA of the CDR3 is TGTGCCAGCTCACCCACTAGCGGGTACGCGCAGTACTTC. This gives the protein CASSPTSGYAQYF.

This clonotype was found a few times. The J gene is TRBJ1-2, the V gene TRBV30; perhaps TRBD1 as D (5 bases). Looked up from germline, CDR1 is GTSNPN and CDR2 is SVGIG (reference sequence). The CDR3 length is 18 residues. V was trimmed by 0 bases and J by 2 bases, leaving 22 bases between them. Here the CDR3 reads CAWSVSPGRTEENYGYTF. The DNA of the CDR3 is TGTGCCTGGAGTGTATCTCCGGGGCGGACCGAAGAAAACTATGGCTACACCTTC. The variable domain in full, with the rest retrieved from reference TRBV30 and TRBJ1-2, is SQTIHQWPATLVQPVGSPLSLECTVEGTSNPNLYWYRQAAGRGLQLLFYSVGIGQISSEVPQNLSASRPQDRQFILSSKKLLLSDSGFYLCAWSVSPGRTEENYGYTFGSGTRLTVV.

The chain joins TRBV19 to TRBJ2-1; D gene unclear. Trimming cost V 6 bases and J 0 bases, with 15 bases left between them. The CDR3 loop spans 16 amino acids. Germline assignment: CDR1 LNHDA and CDR2 SQIVND (reference sequence). The CDR3 loop reads CASRWGGSSSYNEQFF. CDR3 in DNA: TGTGCCAGTAGGTGGGGTGGGTCTAGCTCCTACAATGAGCAGTTCTTC.

The genes are TRBV5-1 and TRBJ2-1; TRBD2 agrees at 10 bases. J gave up 6 bases and V 4 bases, and 10 bases lay outside the gene matches. Per germline, CDR1 SGHRS and CDR2 YFSETQ. The CDR3 extends over 16 amino acids. CDR3 region: CASSPNGLAGVNEQFF. CDR3 DNA: TGCGCCAGCAGCCCGAATGGGCTAGCGGGAGTCAATGAGCAGTTCTTC.

V usage is TRBV6-1 and J usage is TRBJ1-5, with 7 bases identical to TRBD1. The CDR3 runs to 13 residues. CDR1 is MNHNS and CDR2 is SASEGT in the germline V gene. V trimming: 5 bases; J trimming: 9 bases; junction bases outside the gene matches: 7. CDR3 residues: CASSPQGGRPQHF. DNA for the CDR3: TGTGCCAGCAGTCCCCAGGGGGGGCGGCCCCAGCATTTT.

V gene TRBV3-1 combines with J gene TRBJ2-5, with no clear D. The CDR3 consists of 13 residues. Germline V gene lookup returns CDR1 LGHDT and CDR2 YNNKEL (reference sequence). Trimming cost V 4 bases and J 5 bases, with 11 bases left between them. CDR3 in DNA: TGTGCCAGCAGCCCCCTTGGTTGGGAGACCCAGTACTTC. Translation: CASSPLGWETQYF.

This clonotype was seen a few times. This chain joins TRBV15 and TRBJ1-5; D gene ambiguous. The CDR3 is 15 residues long. Trimming cost V 9 bases and J 2 bases, with 17 bases left between them. Per the germline V gene, CDR1 is LNHNV and CDR2 is YYDKDF (reference sequence). CDR3 loop: CATSGEPNGNQPQHF. Here the CDR3 DNA reads TGTGCCACGAGTGGAGAGCCAAACGGCAATCAGCCCCAGCATTTT.

V usage is TRBV6-5 and J usage is TRBJ2-2, with 7 bases lining up with TRBD1. Trimming at V came to 7 bases and at J to 2 bases, leaving 10 bases not matched to a gene. The CDR3 contains 16 residues. Germline V gene lookup returns CDR1 MNHEY and CDR2 SVGAGI. CDR3 sequence: CASINRGTGNTGELFF. The CDR3 DNA sequence: TGTGCCAGCATTAACAGGGGAACTGGTAACACCGGGGAGCTGTTTTTT.

This clonotype was detected a few times. This chain uses TRBV12-3 or TRBV12-4 with TRBJ1-2, with TRBD1 matching over 8 bases. The CDR3 totals 14 residues. V was pared by 5 bases and J by 4 bases, with 6 bases of the junction left unmatched. The chain's CDR3 is CASSPGQGPYGYTF. CDR3 sequence (DNA): TGTGCCAGCAGTCCCGGACAGGGCCCCTATGGCTACACCTTC.

Ten or more counts support this clonotype. V usage is TRBV9 and J usage is TRBJ1-3, with D hard to call. The CDR3 is made up of 11 amino acids. CDR1 is SGDLS, CDR2 YYNGEE, per germline. V gave up 3 bases and J gave up 4 bases, with 2 bases separating them. Here the CDR3 DNA reads TGTGCCAGCAGCGAGGGAAACACCATATATTTT. Residues: CASSEGNTIYF. Full variable domain (rest looked up from reference TRBV9 and TRBJ1-3): DSGVTQTPKHLITATGQRVTLRCSPRSGDLSVYWYQQSLDQGLQFLIQYYNGEERAKGNILERFSAQQFPDLHSELNLSSLELGDSALYFCASSEGNTIYFGEGSWLTVV.

This clonotype was seen at least ten times. This sequence joins TRBV3-1 and TRBJ2-7; D call uncertain. Trimming removed 1 base from V and 5 bases from J, with 15 bases in between. The CDR3 contains 15 residues. CDR1 and CDR2 (germline): LGHDT, YNNKEL (reference sequence). CDR3 coding DNA: TGTGCCAGCAGCCAAGCCCCCTCGAGGCGGAACGAGCAGTACTTC. As protein: CASSQAPSRRNEQYF.

V is TRBV25-1 and J is TRBJ1-1; no clear D. Germline V gives CDR1 MGHDK, CDR2 SYGVNS. The CDR3 extends over 15 amino acids. Trimming removed 0 bases from V and 6 bases from J, with 14 bases in between. As DNA, the CDR3 is TGTGCCAGCAGTGAATATCCGACTACCGTGGCTGAAGCTTTCTTT. It yields the protein CASSEYPTTVAEAFF.

The chain links TRBV11-2 to TRBJ1-1; D not resolved. Germline V lookup: CDR1 SGHAT, CDR2 FQNNGV. This CDR3 is 17 amino acids long. Trimming pared 1 base from V and 1 base from J, leaving 16 bases between. CDR3 protein: CASSLGSYWGTNTEAFF. The CDR3 DNA reads TGTGCCAGCAGCTTAGGTTCGTATTGGGGAACGAACACTGAAGCTTTCTTT.

The table lists this clonotype with a few counts. The chain couples TRBV7-8 to TRBJ2-1; TRBD2 matches at 11 bases. CDR1 and CDR2 from the germline V gene are SGHVS and FQNEAQ. CDR3 length: 12 residues. After removal of 4 bases from V and 13 bases from J, the junction contained 3 bases not matched to a gene. CDR3 region: CASSSGLADQFF. The CDR3 DNA reads TGTGCCAGCAGCTCGGGACTAGCGGATCAGTTCTTC.

V gene TRBV7-2 combines with J gene TRBJ2-7; 8 positions agree with TRBD1. CDR3 length equals 15 residues. Germline CDR1 SGHTA, CDR2 FQGNSA. With V trimmed by 5 bases and J by 3 bases, 9 bases remained unmatched. CDR3 amino acids: CASSPRAGGVYEQYF. Here the CDR3 DNA reads TGTGCCAGCAGCCCAAGGGCAGGGGGCGTCTACGAGCAGTACTTC.

The chain joins TRBV14 to TRBJ2-1, with unresolved D. There are 12 residues in the CDR3. The V end was cut by 1 base, the J end by 9 bases, with 7 bases between. Germline V CDR1 and CDR2: SGHDN, FVKESK. DNA for the CDR3: TGTGCCAGCAGCCAAGTTGGCTTTGAGCAGTTCTTC. This translates into CASSQVGFEQFF.

The chain combines TRBV6-1 with TRBJ1-4; 11 bases map to TRBD1. The germline V gene has CDR1 MNHNS and CDR2 SASEGT. This CDR3 has 15 residues. V gave up 7 bases and J gave up 3 bases; unmatched junction bases: 4. CDR3 region: CASTDRGQANEKLFF. The CDR3 region has the DNA TGTGCCAGCACGGACAGGGGGCAGGCTAATGAAAAACTGTTTTTT.

This clonotype was counted a few times. The chain uses TRBV20-1 and TRBJ1-4; 9 bases map to TRBD1. Losses at the gene ends were 6 bases for V and 8 bases for J; bases not matched to a gene: 4. The germline V gene encodes CDR1 DFQATT and CDR2 SNEGSKA (reference sequence). The CDR3 loop spans 12 amino acids. The CDR3 spells CSARTGDEKLFF. The DNA of the CDR3 is TGCAGTGCCCGGACAGGGGACGAAAAACTGTTTTTT.